This is a list of T cell receptor beta chains from one sample in a study of cytomegalovirus exposure and HLA in healthy donors. Produced via immunoSEQ multiplex PCR; TCRdb's table is partial and in-frame only. The listing records 75,000 to 85,000 clones. The sample was PBMCs. These receptors originate from a man aged 45-60 years in good health and CMV-seronegative. Both conserved end residues are part of each CDR3. The D gene is left open where the match is weak.

v_gene	j_gene	d_gene	CDR3aa	CDR3nt
TRBV7-2	TRBJ1-2	TRBD1	CASRIQGATNYGYTF	TGTGCCAGCAGGATACAGGGGGCGACTAACTATGGCTACACCTTC
TRBV6-5	TRBJ2-1	TRBD2	CASTPWGGDNEQFF	TGTGCCAGCACCCCATGGGGGGGGGACAATGAGCAGTTCTTC
TRBV28	TRBJ1-1	NA	CASSRADLMNTEAFF	TGTGCCAGCAGTCGGGCGGACTTGATGAACACTGAAGCTTTCTTT
TRBV20-1	TRBJ2-5	NA	CSARDVRTENF	TGCAGTGCTAGAGATGTGAGGACAGAAAACTTC
TRBV29-1	TRBJ2-2	TRBD1	CSVNPGTGGFGELFF	TGCAGCGTGAACCCCGGGACAGGGGGCTTCGGGGAGCTGTTTTTT
TRBV19	TRBJ2-7	NA	CASSSAGNYLYEQYF	TGTGCCAGTAGTTCTGCGGGTAACTACCTCTACGAGCAGTACTTC
TRBV5-1	TRBJ1-6	NA	CASSLGVGSPLHF	TGCGCCAGCAGCTTGGGAGTGGGCTCACCCCTCCACTTT
TRBV18	TRBJ1-4	NA	CASSRAANEKLFF	TGTGCCAGCTCACGGGCAGCTAATGAAAAACTGTTTTTT
TRBV2	TRBJ1-1	NA	CASLVVNTEAFF	TGTGCCTCCCTAGTCGTGAACACTGAAGCTTTCTTT
TRBV6-6	TRBJ2-7	NA	CASSLIYRVSDQYF	TGTGCCAGCAGTTTGATTTACAGGGTCTCGGACCAGTACTTC
TRBV11-2	TRBJ1-4	NA	CASSLGGQTTNEKLFF	TGTGCCAGCAGCTTAGGAGGACAGACAACTAATGAAAAACTGTTTTTT
TRBV5-8	TRBJ1-2	NA	CASSLGERGRAGYTF	TGTGCCAGCAGCTTGGGAGAAAGGGGAAGGGCTGGCTACACCTTC
TRBV5-1	TRBJ2-7	TRBD1	CASSIAGTGISEQYF	TGCGCCAGCAGCATAGCCGGGACAGGGATATCCGAGCAGTACTTC
TRBV6-6	TRBJ2-7	NA	CASSYSEDTHF	TGTGCCAGCAGTTATTCCGAGGACACCCACTTC
TRBV7-2	TRBJ2-7	TRBD1	CASRPGTGGEQYF	TGTGCCAGCAGACCCGGGACAGGCGGCGAGCAGTACTTC
TRBV6-6	TRBJ1-2	TRBD1	CASSGTGQNYGYTF	TGTGCCAGCAGTGGGACAGGGCAAAACTATGGCTACACCTTC
TRBV5-1	TRBJ1-1	NA	CASSFPGSTEAFF	TGCGCCAGCAGCTTCCCGGGGTCCACTGAAGCTTTCTTT
TRBV5-6	TRBJ2-4	NA	CASSLDISRPGAKNIQYF	TGTGCCAGCAGCTTGGACATATCGCGACCGGGGGCCAAAAACATTCAGTACTTC
TRBV7-6	TRBJ2-3	TRBD2	CASSLVLAGGTDTQYF	TGTGCCAGCAGCTTAGTACTAGCGGGGGGCACAGATACGCAGTATTTT
TRBV18	TRBJ1-1	TRBD1	CASSPSTGDTEAFF	TGTGCCAGCTCACCATCTACAGGGGACACTGAAGCTTTCTTT
TRBV19	TRBJ1-1	NA	CASRAFGGLNTEAFF	TGTGCCAGTAGAGCCTTCGGGGGGTTAAACACTGAAGCTTTCTTT
TRBV9	TRBJ1-5	NA	CASSAAGSYKQPQHF	TGTGCCAGCAGCGCCGCGGGGAGTTACAAACAGCCCCAGCATTTT
TRBV30	TRBJ2-3	TRBD2	CAWSVRVWTREGFGTDTQYF	TGTGCCTGGAGTGTACGGGTTTGGACTAGGGAGGGCTTCGGCACAGATACGCAGTATTTT
TRBV4-2	TRBJ2-5	NA	CASSLTLGARQETQYF	TGTGCCAGCAGCCTGACTCTTGGGGCTCGGCAAGAGACCCAGTACTTC
TRBV27	TRBJ2-7	NA	CASSWNAGNHEQYF	TGTGCCAGCAGTTGGAACGCGGGAAACCACGAGCAGTACTTC
TRBV18	TRBJ1-4	NA	CASSPRTTVPNEKLFF	TGTGCCAGCTCACCGCGAACGACTGTCCCCAATGAAAAACTGTTTTTT
TRBV10-3	TRBJ2-5	TRBD2	CAIRGTSGGADRETQYF	TGTGCCATCAGGGGGACTAGCGGGGGGGCTGATCGAGAGACCCAGTACTTC
TRBV7-2	TRBJ1-1	NA	CASSLRPGGTEAFF	TGTGCCAGCAGCTTACGTCCAGGAGGGACTGAAGCTTTCTTT
TRBV6-6	TRBJ1-4	NA	CASSYLSRGHEKLFF	TGTGCCAGCAGTTACCTTTCCCGCGGGCATGAAAAACTGTTTTTT